This T cell receptor beta chain was identified in a study of neurological immune-mediated disorders. 5'RACE employing 10-nucleotide random UMIs yielded the cDNA. From 15-18 subjects, every sequencing run obtained over 170 million TCR-beta sequences. Each CDR3 protein is one row after TCRdb ran MiXCR on the 5' RACE reads. Of 20,000 or so distinct CDR3 sequences listed, around 14% were seen once; the top ten hold 15%. Ten or more counts support this clonotype. The germline V gene encodes CDR1 SGHKS and CDR2 YYEKEE (reference sequence). Trimming shortened V by 4 bases and J by 1 base, and 11 bases separated the two germline ends. The CDR3 is made up of 14 amino acids.

Sample: PBMCs. This sequence originates from a female donor with HTLV-1-associated myelopathy (HAM/TSP). This chain uses TRBV5-5 with TRBJ2-5; the D is unclear. The CDR3 bases are TGTGCCAGCAGCGTGAGATATAGCCAAGAGACCCAGTACTTC. Residues: CASSVRYSQETQYF.